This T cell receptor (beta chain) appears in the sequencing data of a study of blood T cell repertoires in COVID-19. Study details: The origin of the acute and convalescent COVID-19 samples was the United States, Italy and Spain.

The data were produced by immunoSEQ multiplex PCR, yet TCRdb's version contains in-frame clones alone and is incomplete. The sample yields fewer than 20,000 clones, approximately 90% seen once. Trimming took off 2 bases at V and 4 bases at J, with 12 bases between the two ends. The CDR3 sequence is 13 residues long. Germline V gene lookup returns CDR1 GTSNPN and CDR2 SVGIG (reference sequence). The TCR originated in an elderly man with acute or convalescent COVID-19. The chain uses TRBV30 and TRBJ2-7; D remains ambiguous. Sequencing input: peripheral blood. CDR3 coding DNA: TGTGCCTGGAGTATCGACTTACCATACGAGCAGTACTTC. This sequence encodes CAWSIDLPYEQYF.